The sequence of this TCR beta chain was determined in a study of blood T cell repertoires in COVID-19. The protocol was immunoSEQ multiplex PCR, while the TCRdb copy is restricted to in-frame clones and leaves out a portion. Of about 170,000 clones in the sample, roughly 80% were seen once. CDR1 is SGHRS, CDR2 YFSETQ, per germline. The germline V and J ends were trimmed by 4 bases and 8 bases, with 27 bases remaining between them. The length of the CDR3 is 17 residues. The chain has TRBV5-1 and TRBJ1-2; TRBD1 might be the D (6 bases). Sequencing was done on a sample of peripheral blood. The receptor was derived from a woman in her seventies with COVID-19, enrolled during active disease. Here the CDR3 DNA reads TGCGCCAGCAGCCGCTTTGGGGGCAGGGGATCTCCTGAGGGCTACACCTTC. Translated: CASSRFGGRGSPEGYTF. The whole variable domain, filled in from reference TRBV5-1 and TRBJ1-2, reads KAGVTQTPRYLIKTRGQQVTLSCSPISGHRSVSWYQQTPGQGLQFLFEYFSETQRNKGNFPGRFSGRQFSNSRSEMNVSTLELGDSALYLCASSRFGGRGSPEGYTFGSGTRLTVV.